These 19 T cell receptor beta chains originate from one sample sequenced in a study of blood T cells in healthy people across ages (dated by TCRdb to between 2014 and 2017). The library was generated by 5' RACE. Reads for this sample came from an Illumina HiSeq 2500. The second PCR ran for about 6 to 12 cycles and used a J-beta primer mix along with a sample-barcoded 5' primer. The public sequencing data were trimmed at Q25 with fastp and processed into clonotypes with MiXCR by TCRdb, which kept only in-frame beta chains. Duplicate CDR3 protein sequences are folded into a single record with the most common DNA and genes. Recorded for this sample are fewer than 1,000,000 distinct CDR3 sequences; under 45% of them occurred a single time. The ten largest clones capture approximately 19% of the sample. What was sequenced was blood. These receptors all come from a man aged 55 to 69 in good health.

The chain has TRBV7-2 and TRBJ2-7, with 7 positions matching TRBD1. Trimming at V came to 0 bases and at J to 1 base, leaving 6 bases not matched to a gene. The CDR3 spans 16 residues. Germline V gives CDR1 SGHTA, CDR2 FQGNSA. The CDR3 sequence: CASSLAGRGSSYEQYF. CDR3 DNA sequence: TGTGCCAGCAGCTTAGCCGGCAGGGGGAGTTCCTACGAGCAGTACTTC.

This clonotype was detected a few times. The V and J genes are TRBV4-3 and TRBJ2-1; D is perhaps TRBD2 (5 bases). This CDR3 is 14 amino acids long. Germline lookup yields CDR1 LGHNA and CDR2 YSLEER. The germline V and J ends were trimmed by 2 bases and 2 bases, with 7 bases remaining between them. The CDR3 region is CASSQTGAYNEQFF. CDR3 nucleotides: TGCGCCAGCAGCCAAACCGGGGCCTACAATGAGCAGTTCTTC.

The V and J genes are TRBV6-2 or TRBV6-3 and TRBJ2-1; D gene ambiguous. Germline values: CDR1 MNHEY, CDR2 SVGEGT. This CDR3 has 11 amino acids. The ends were cut back, 2 bases at V and 11 bases at J, with 7 bases in the middle. The CDR3 is CASSYDAKQFF. As DNA, the CDR3 is TGTGCCAGCAGTTACGATGCAAAGCAGTTCTTC.

V is TRBV20-1 and J is TRBJ1-2; perhaps TRBD1 as D (5 bases). The CDR3 sequence is 13 residues long. Trimming took off 1 base at V and 3 bases at J, with 9 bases between the two ends. Germline V gene sequence: CDR1 DFQATT, CDR2 SNEGSKA (reference sequence). The CDR3 protein is CSARGGTDYGYTF. The CDR3 DNA sequence: TGCAGTGCTAGAGGGGGGACTGACTATGGCTACACCTTC.

The chain carries TRBV27 and TRBJ1-2; no clear D. Germline CDR1 is MNHEY and CDR2 is SMNVEV (reference sequence). The CDR3 length is 13 residues. Trimming pared 8 bases from V and 6 bases from J, leaving 16 bases between. CDR3 nucleotides: TGTGCCAGCGCAACGGCCTTTCAGGATGGCTACACCTTC. This sequence encodes CASATAFQDGYTF.

On this clonotype itself: This sequence may be a read error, since a much larger clone differs from it by one base. The V call is TRBV24-1, the J call TRBJ2-7, with D unresolved. Germline V CDR1 and CDR2: KGHDR, SFDVKD. The V end was cut by 2 bases, the J end by 7 bases, with 11 bases between. This CDR3 comprises 13 residues. The CDR3 reads CATSDSGRWEQYF. In nucleotides, the CDR3 is TGTGCCACCAGTGATTCCGGCAGATGGGAGCAGTACTTC.

This clonotype was seen at least ten times. The CDR3 bases are TGTGCCAGCAGTCCGGGACAGGGCTCCGAGCAGTACTTC. Amino acid sequence: CASSPGQGSEQYF. This sequence joins TRBV27 and TRBJ2-7; 9 bases are shared with TRBD1. Germline V gene sequence: CDR1 MNHEY, CDR2 SMNVEV (reference sequence). This CDR3 region has 13 residues. Unmatched junction bases numbered 5, after V lost 5 bases and J lost 6 bases.

The V call is TRBV11-2, the J call TRBJ1-4; D uncertain. The V end was cut by 1 base, the J end by 8 bases, with 14 bases between. CDR1 SGHAT and CDR2 FQNNGV come from the germline V gene. CDR3 length equals 15 residues. CDR3 in amino acids: CASSLVEETKEKLFF. CDR3 sequence (DNA): TGTGCCAGCAGCTTAGTGGAGGAGACAAAGGAAAAACTGTTTTTT. The full variable domain, with the rest looked up from reference TRBV11-2 and TRBJ1-4, is EAGVAQSPRYKIIEKRQSVAFWCNPISGHATLYWYQQILGQGPKLLIQFQNNGVVDDSQLPKDRFSAERLKGVDSTLKIQPAKLEDSAVYLCASSLVEETKEKLFFGSGTQLSVL.

The table lists this clonotype with a few counts. The chain links TRBV12-3 or TRBV12-4 to TRBJ2-1, with 11 bases lining up with TRBD2. This CDR3 contains 19 residues. V lost 0 bases, J lost 7 bases, and 14 bases stayed unmatched. The CDR3 nucleotides read TGTGCCAGCAGTTTAGCATTGGGGGTTAGCGGGGGGGCCAGAAATGAGCAGTTCTTC. Its translation: CASSLALGVSGGARNEQFF.

This clonotype was counted only a few times. The chain couples TRBV15 to TRBJ2-3, with 7 bases fitting TRBD1. Germline lookup yields CDR1 LNHNV and CDR2 YYDKDF (reference sequence). Losses at the gene ends were 5 bases for V and 3 bases for J; bases not matched to a gene: 8. The CDR3 is 15 amino acids. The CDR3 is CATSAVAGGTDTQYF. The CDR3 nucleotides are TGTGCCACCAGCGCCGTGGCAGGGGGAACAGATACGCAGTATTTT.

The chain joins TRBV7-9 to TRBJ2-1; possible D gene TRBD2, 6 bases. The V and J ends lost 1 base and 8 bases respectively, with 9 bases between them. The CDR3 is 13 amino acids. The germline CDR1 and CDR2 sequences are SEHNR and FQNEAQ (reference sequence). The CDR3, as DNA: TGTGCCAGCAGCTTAGGACTAGGCGATGAGCAGTTCTTC. This codes for CASSLGLGDEQFF.

The CDR3 DNA follows: TGCGCCAGCAGCCAAGATTATACTACAGAGCAGTACTTC. The encoded protein is CASSQDYTTEQYF. The chain is built from TRBV4-3 and TRBJ2-7; D gene uncertain. This CDR3 has 13 residues. Trimming left V 0 bases short and J 7 bases short, with 10 bases between. CDR1 is LGHNA, CDR2 YSLEER, per germline.

The sample holds a few counts of this clonotype. The rearrangement links TRBV7-2 to TRBJ1-2, with D perhaps matching TRBD1 (6 bases). The CDR3 is 14 amino acids. Germline CDR1 is SGHTA and CDR2 is FQGNSA. V gave up 2 bases and J gave up 4 bases, with 11 bases separating them. CDR3 protein: CASSLLTGPYGYTF. DNA of the CDR3: TGTGCCAGCAGCTTACTGACAGGTCCCTATGGCTACACCTTC.

V and J are TRBV6-2 or TRBV6-3 and TRBJ1-1; D is perhaps TRBD1 (5 bases). Germline CDR1 MNHEY, CDR2 SVGEGT. CDR3 length: 14 residues. Trimming left V 2 bases short and J 4 bases short, with 11 bases between. CDR3 loop: CASSYVGGGTEAFF. Written as DNA, the CDR3 is TGTGCCAGCAGTTACGTTGGGGGTGGCACTGAAGCTTTCTTT.

V usage is TRBV9 and J usage is TRBJ2-5; 7 bases line up with TRBD1. The J segment lost 3 bases and the V segment lost 5 bases, leaving 10 bases of the junction unmatched. The CDR3 has 15 amino acids. The germline CDR1 and CDR2 sequences are SGDLS and YYNGEE. The CDR3 spells CASSQTGTEKETQYF. CDR3 DNA sequence: TGTGCCAGCAGTCAGACCGGGACAGAAAAAGAGACCCAGTACTTC.

CDR3 amino acids: CSARAQTTNQETQYF. The CDR3 coding sequence is TGCAGTGCTAGAGCCCAGACCACAAACCAAGAGACCCAGTACTTC. This chain links TRBV20-1 with TRBJ2-5, with D unclear. There are 15 residues in the CDR3. Germline values: CDR1 DFQATT, CDR2 SNEGSKA (reference sequence). With 1 base removed from V and 0 bases from J, the gap between germline ends came to 12 bases.

The chain employs TRBV12-3 or TRBV12-4 and TRBJ2-3; 7 positions match TRBD1. The CDR3 length is 14 residues. V gave up 6 bases and J gave up 2 bases; unmatched junction bases: 5. DNA for the CDR3: TGTGCCAGCAGCCAACAGGGGCTCACAGATACGCAGTATTTT. Translation: CASSQQGLTDTQYF.

This clonotype was seen more than once but under ten times. The genes are TRBV20-1 and TRBJ2-6, with 8 bases identical to TRBD1. CDR1 is DFQATT and CDR2 is SNEGSKA in the germline V gene (reference sequence). CDR3 size: 15 residues. V lost 4 bases and J lost 2; bases outside the gene matches: 4. The CDR3: CSATDRDAGANVLTF. The CDR3 DNA reads as TGCAGTGCTACGGACAGGGACGCTGGGGCCAACGTCCTGACTTTC.

The J gene is TRBJ1-2, the V gene TRBV27; no clear D. Germline CDR1 reads MNHEY; CDR2 reads SMNVEV (reference sequence). This CDR3 is built from 14 residues. Trimming left V 3 bases short and J 0 bases short, with 8 bases between. The CDR3 spells CASSFSETNYGYTF. The CDR3 nucleotides are TGTGCCAGCAGTTTCTCAGAAACTAACTATGGCTACACCTTC.